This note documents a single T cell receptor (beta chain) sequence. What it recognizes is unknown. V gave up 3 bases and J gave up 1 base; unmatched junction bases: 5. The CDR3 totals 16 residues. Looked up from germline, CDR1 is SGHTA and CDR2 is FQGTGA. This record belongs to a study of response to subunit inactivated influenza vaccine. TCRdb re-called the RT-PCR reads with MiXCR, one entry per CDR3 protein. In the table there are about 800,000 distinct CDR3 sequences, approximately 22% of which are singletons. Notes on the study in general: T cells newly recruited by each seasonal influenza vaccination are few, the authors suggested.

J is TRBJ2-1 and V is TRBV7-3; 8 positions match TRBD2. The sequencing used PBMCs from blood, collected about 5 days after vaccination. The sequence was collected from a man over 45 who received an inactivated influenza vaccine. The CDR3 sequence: CASSLASGFSYNEQFF. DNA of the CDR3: TGTGCCAGCAGCTTGGCTAGCGGGTTTTCCTACAATGAGCAGTTCTTC.